This T cell receptor beta chain stems from a study of CD8+CD57+ T cells in acquired aplastic anemia. Study at large: On average, sorted CD4+ and CD8+ cells gave approximately 3 ug of DNA. Study-wide results and caveats: Patients versus controls showed no significant CD8+ Simpson's diversity difference. A set of about 28 CD8+ CDR3 sequences was shared between patients and controls, and these sequences appeared highly expressed in patients.

CDR1 is DFQATT, CDR2 SNEGSKA, per germline (reference sequence). V trimming: 5 bases; J trimming: 1 base; junction bases outside the gene matches: 4. The CDR3 loop spans 13 amino acids. This clonotype appeared a few times. Its target is unknown. Genomic DNA served as template for TCR beta VDJ and CDR3 profiling. TCRdb re-called the reads with MiXCR, one entry per CDR3 protein. The table includes around 290,000 distinct CDR3 sequences, 45% to 65% detected once. Previously, flow cytometry had revealed CD8+CD57+ cell expansion in the patients chosen for sequencing. There were no patients without severe acquired aplastic anemia.

This receptor was identified in a human donor with aplastic anemia. Sequencing used sorted CD4+, CD8+, or CD8+CD57+ T cells (not recorded which) from PBMCs. The chain links TRBV20-1 to TRBJ2-7, with 8 bases lining up with TRBD1. CDR3 region: CSAVRQGSYEQYF. The CDR3, as DNA: TGCAGTGCTGTAAGACAGGGGTCCTACGAGCAGTACTTC.